Following are 32 T cell receptor beta chains from one sample sequenced in a study of blood T cell repertoires in COVID-19. Generated by immunoSEQ multiplex PCR, the TCRdb table keeps only in-frame clones and is missing some. This sample has some 240,000 clones, with about 81% found just once. Sequencing used PBMCs or T cells enriched from blood (not recorded which). The receptors here all came from a man under 40 with acute COVID-19.

This clone was counted only a few times. The rearrangement uses TRBV5-1 and TRBJ1-5; D unresolved. The V and J ends lost 0 bases and 7 bases respectively, with 8 bases between them. Germline V lookup: CDR1 SGHRS, CDR2 YFSETQ. The CDR3 consists of 13 residues. Here the CDR3 DNA reads TGCGCCAGCAGCTTGGGACTAGACCAGCCCCAGCATTTT. This encodes CASSLGLDQPQHF.

V usage is TRBV10-3 and J usage is TRBJ1-4; tentatively, D is TRBD1 (6 bases). The CDR3 runs to 13 residues. Trimming cost V 7 bases and J 5 bases, with 11 bases left between them. In germline, CDR1 is ENHRY, CDR2 SYGVKD. The CDR3 sequence is CAITDRMNEKLFF. CDR3 nucleotide sequence: TGTGCCATCACAGACAGGATGAATGAAAAACTGTTTTTT.

This clone has only a few counts. In nucleotides, the CDR3 is TGTGCCAGCTCACCCGGGACAGGACTGTACGAGCAGTACGTC. Its translation: CASSPGTGLYEQYV. This chain joins TRBV18 and TRBJ2-7, with 8 bases fitting TRBD1. Germline assignment: CDR1 KGHSH and CDR2 LQKENI. The CDR3 contains 14 residues. V lost 3 bases and J lost 4; bases outside the gene matches: 5.

The chain combines TRBV28 with TRBJ2-1; 8 bases match TRBD1. V shed 6 bases, J shed 5 bases, and the junction held 12 bases outside the gene matches. The CDR3 extends over 16 amino acids. Germline V lookup: CDR1 MDHEN, CDR2 SYDVKM. As DNA, the CDR3 is TGTGCCAGCAGCCGAACCCCCGGGACAGGTAACAATGAGCAGTTCTTC. Amino acid sequence: CASSRTPGTGNNEQFF.

This chain uses TRBV19 with TRBJ2-7, with a weak D call TRBD2 (6 bases). The CDR3 is 14 amino acids. Germline-derived CDR1 and CDR2 are LNHDA and SQIVND (reference sequence). Deletions cut 0 bases from V and 6 bases from J, with 12 bases between. The CDR3 loop reads CASSIDSWDSEQYV. CDR3 coding DNA: TGTGCCAGTAGTATAGATTCTTGGGACTCCGAGCAGTACGTC.

The rearrangement uses TRBV29-1 and TRBJ1-2, with 7 bases lining up with TRBD1. The CDR3 has 14 amino acids. Germline CDR1 SQVTM, CDR2 ANQGSEA. Unmatched junction bases numbered 16, after V lost 7 bases and J lost 8 bases. The CDR3 DNA follows: TGCAGCGCTTCGCCCCCCCAGGGGGGCCACGGCTACACCTTC. It yields the protein CSASPPQGGHGYTF.

The CDR3 spells CASSQAQGAPGQPQHF. CDR3 bases: TGCGCCAGCAGCCAAGCACAGGGGGCGCCGGGTCAGCCCCAGCATTTT. The rearrangement joins TRBV4-1 to TRBJ1-5; the match to TRBD1 covers 9 bases. V was clipped by 1 base and J by 6 bases; unmatched bases: 7. The CDR3 is made up of 16 amino acids. CDR1 MGHRA and CDR2 YSYEKL come from the germline V gene.

The J gene is TRBJ2-1, the V gene TRBV2; 9 nucleotides match TRBD2. The germline gives CDR1 SNHLY, CDR2 FYNNEI. The CDR3 contains 17 residues. V lost 4 bases, J lost 3 bases, and 10 bases stayed unmatched. The CDR3 coding sequence is TGTGCCAGCAGTGCGACTAGCGGAGACAATCTCTACAATGAGCAGTTCTTC. Its translation is CASSATSGDNLYNEQFF.

This clone was counted only a few times. The genes are TRBV13 and TRBJ2-6; D may be TRBD1 (6 bases). The V gene's germline CDR1 is PRHDT and CDR2 FYEKMQ (reference sequence). V dropped 4 bases and J dropped 3 bases, with 13 bases sitting between them. The CDR3 length is 16 residues. The CDR3 region has the DNA TGTGCCAGCAGCTCAAAACAGGGATTTGGGGCCAACGTCCTGACTTTC. It encodes CASSSKQGFGANVLTF.

The chain carries TRBV4-1 and TRBJ2-1; 8 nucleotides align to TRBD2. Germline V lookup: CDR1 MGHRA, CDR2 YSYEKL. V was pared by 3 bases and J by 4 bases, with 8 bases of the junction left unmatched. The CDR3 is 16 amino acids. CDR3 nucleotides: TGCGCCAGCAGCCAGACTGCGGGAGGAGGTTACAATGAGCAGTTCTTC. Translating gives CASSQTAGGGYNEQFF.

The chain carries TRBV7-2 and TRBJ1-2; no reliable D call. This CDR3 comprises 14 residues. V lost 5 bases, J lost 4 bases, and 14 bases lay in between. Looked up from germline, CDR1 is SGHTA and CDR2 is FQGNSA. The DNA for the CDR3 is TGTGCCAGCAGCCCCCCGAGATGGGCCTATGGCTACACCTTC. It yields the protein CASSPPRWAYGYTF.

V and J are TRBV7-2 and TRBJ1-1; TRBD1 might be the D (5 bases). From germline, CDR1 is SGHTA and CDR2 FQGNSA. There are 15 residues in the CDR3. Trimming pared 5 bases from V and 5 bases from J, leaving 18 bases between. The CDR3 bases are TGTGCCAGCAGCCAGGCCACAGGTTATCGGACTGAAGCTTTCTTT. Amino acid sequence: CASSQATGYRTEAFF.

The genes are TRBV29-1 and TRBJ2-5; TRBD2 might be the D (7 bases). Germline CDR1 is SQVTM and CDR2 is ANQGSEA. The V gene lost 4 bases and the J gene lost 5 bases, with 20 bases spanning the gap. The CDR3 is made up of 15 amino acids. The CDR3 DNA reads as TGCAGCGTTGGATTCAATGGGGGGGGGCATGAGACCCAGTACTTC. It is translated as CSVGFNGGGHETQYF.

The rearrangement links TRBV9 to TRBJ1-1; 11 bases fit TRBD1. Germline values: CDR1 SGDLS, CDR2 YYNGEE. The CDR3 runs 17 residues. V gave up 3 bases and J gave up 0 bases; unmatched junction bases: 7. CDR3: CASSAYGTGGLNTEAFF. The CDR3 DNA reads TGTGCCAGCAGCGCATACGGGACAGGGGGTTTGAACACTGAAGCTTTCTTT.

DNA for the CDR3: TGTGCCAGCAGCTTAGGGGTAGCGGGAGGGTTCAATGAGCAGTTCTTC. Its translation: CASSLGVAGGFNEQFF. The chain links TRBV11-3 to TRBJ2-1; 11 bases map to TRBD2. Trimming removed 1 base from V and 6 bases from J; junction bases left unmatched: 5. CDR1 is SGHNT, CDR2 YENEEA, per germline. CDR3 length equals 16 residues.

The chain has TRBV29-1 and TRBJ2-7; 8 bases align to TRBD1. The CDR3 runs to 11 residues. Germline assignment: CDR1 SQVTM and CDR2 ANQGSEA. V shed 5 bases and J 8 bases; nucleotides not matched to a gene: 5. In nucleotides, the CDR3 is TGCAGCGTTAAAACAGGGGGTCAGCAGTACGTC. Protein product: CSVKTGGQQYV.

The V call is TRBV20-1, the J call TRBJ1-1; D is possibly TRBD1 (5 bases). The germline V gene encodes CDR1 DFQATT and CDR2 SNEGSKA (reference sequence). The CDR3 is 14 amino acids. Trimming removed 3 bases from V and 1 base from J, with 12 bases in between. The CDR3 here is CSASAGTENTEAFF. The DNA for the CDR3 is TGCAGTGCTAGTGCCGGGACTGAGAACACTGAAGCTTTCTTT.

The chain joins TRBV18 to TRBJ1-3; D is uncertain. The V and J ends lost 6 bases and 5 bases respectively, with 17 bases between them. Germline assignment: CDR1 KGHSH and CDR2 LQKENI. The CDR3 loop spans 15 amino acids. The CDR3 coding sequence is TGTGCCAGCTCCCCGGAACCAGGTCCAAGAAACACCATATATTTT. This sequence encodes CASSPEPGPRNTIYF.

This clone was detected once. The chain links TRBV5-1 to TRBJ1-2; 11 nucleotides line up with TRBD1. Trimming took 2 bases from V and 8 from J; bases not matched to a gene: 5. The CDR3 runs to 14 residues. Germline loops: CDR1 SGHRS, CDR2 YFSETQ. CDR3 DNA: TGCGCCAGCAGCTTAGGACAGGGGGCGCAGGGCTACACCTTC. Translation: CASSLGQGAQGYTF.

This rearrangement joins TRBV3-1 (or the pseudogene TRBV3-2) to TRBJ1-6, with D unclear. V was cut by 3 bases and J by 5 bases, with 14 bases left in between. Germline loops: CDR1 LGHDT, CDR2 YNNKEL (reference sequence). This CDR3 spans 16 amino acids. CDR3 region: CASSQALRRNNSPLHF. The CDR3 coding sequence is TGTGCCAGCAGCCAGGCTCTTCGCAGGAATAATTCACCCCTCCACTTT.

The genes are TRBV10-3 and TRBJ2-3, with 10 bases identical to TRBD1. The CDR3 is made up of 14 amino acids. CDR1 ENHRY and CDR2 SYGVKD come from the germline V gene. V shed 7 bases, J shed 4 bases, and the junction held 5 bases outside the gene matches. CDR3 region: CAINGGTGADTQYF. CDR3 DNA: TGTGCCATCAATGGGGGGACAGGGGCAGATACGCAGTATTTT.

This sequence joins TRBV5-1 and TRBJ1-1; maybe TRBD1 (5 bases). V lost 3 bases, J lost 4 bases, and 19 bases lay in between. Germline lookup yields CDR1 SGHRS and CDR2 YFSETQ. This CDR3 region has 16 residues. The CDR3 reads CASSSGEGRGGTEAFF. In DNA form, the CDR3 reads TGCGCCAGCAGCTCCGGGGAGGGGCGTGGGGGCACTGAAGCTTTCTTT.

This clone has a single count. This sequence joins TRBV6-5 and TRBJ1-1; maybe TRBD1 (5 bases). Germline assignment: CDR1 MNHEY and CDR2 SVGAGI. The CDR3 runs 16 residues. The V end lost 0 bases, the J end lost 1 base, and 12 bases lay between the germline ends. CDR3 region: CASSYSAGWGNTEAFF. The DNA of the CDR3 is TGTGCCAGCAGTTACTCGGCAGGGTGGGGGAACACTGAAGCTTTCTTT.

The V and J genes are TRBV2 and TRBJ1-2; D unresolved. Trimming removed 7 bases from V and 0 bases from J, with 6 bases in between. The CDR3 totals 12 residues. Germline V gene data show CDR1 as SNHLY and CDR2 as FYNNEI. CDR3 region: CASNAANYGYTF. DNA of the CDR3: TGTGCCAGCAACGCAGCTAACTATGGCTACACCTTC.

The chain carries TRBV24-1 and TRBJ2-5; D might be TRBD2 (5 bases). Germline loops: CDR1 KGHDR, CDR2 SFDVKD. The length of the CDR3 is 11 residues. V lost 12 bases and J lost 4, with 11 bases in between. The chain's CDR3 is CAAGKPETQYF. The CDR3 nucleotides are TGTGCCGCCGGGAAGCCAGAGACCCAGTACTTC.

The rearrangement uses TRBV30 and TRBJ1-4; 7 bases align to TRBD1. Trimming cost V 0 bases and J 5 bases; bases outside gene matches: 3. The CDR3 contains 14 residues. The germline V gene has CDR1 GTSNPN and CDR2 SVGIG (reference sequence). CDR3 coding DNA: TGTGCCTGGAGTGTCTGGGACAGCAATGAAAAACTGTTTTTT. Translation gives CAWSVWDSNEKLFF.

To note about this clone: Other nucleotide sequences in the sample specify the same CDR3. J is TRBJ1-4 and V is TRBV7-2, with TRBD1 matching over 8 bases. The germline gives CDR1 SGHTA, CDR2 FQGNSA. Trimming removed 5 bases from V and 4 bases from J; junction bases left unmatched: 6. The CDR3 sequence is 15 residues long. CDR3 nucleotides: TGTGCCAGCAGCGGTCGACAGGGGCGTAATGAAAAACTGTTTTTT. This translates into CASSGRQGRNEKLFF.

The chain joins TRBV7-9 to TRBJ1-2; no reliable D call. V was pared by 3 bases and J by 2 bases, with 4 bases between. CDR1 and CDR2 from the germline V gene are SEHNR and FQNEAQ (reference sequence). CDR3 length: 12 amino acids. CDR3 amino acids: CASSLANYGYTF. CDR3 nucleotides: TGTGCCAGCAGCTTGGCCAACTATGGCTACACCTTC.

The chain has TRBV7-8 and TRBJ2-1; TRBD1 agrees at 9 bases. This CDR3 comprises 12 residues. CDR1 and CDR2 from the germline V gene are SGHVS and FQNEAQ. V trimming: 1 base; J trimming: 15 bases; junction bases outside the gene matches: 4. The CDR3 sequence: CASSLVTGGRFF. DNA of the CDR3: TGTGCCAGCAGCTTAGTAACAGGGGGCCGGTTCTTC.

The V gene is TRBV2, the J gene TRBJ2-6; a weak D match, TRBD1 (7 bases). The CDR3 consists of 16 residues. Trimming shortened V by 4 bases and J by 2 bases, and 12 bases separated the two germline ends. Germline values: CDR1 SNHLY, CDR2 FYNNEI. The CDR3 DNA sequence: TGTGCCAGCAGTGTCAGGGGGGTTGCTGGGGCCAACGTCCTGACTTTC. This encodes CASSVRGVAGANVLTF.

The V gene is TRBV10-3, the J gene TRBJ2-3; D is unclear. The CDR3 consists of 15 residues. CDR1 and CDR2 (germline): ENHRY, SYGVKD. The V end lost 6 bases, the J end lost 1 base, and 14 bases lay between the germline ends. The CDR3 DNA follows: TGTGCCATCAGCCCCCGGGTAAACCGCACAGATACGCAGTATTTT. It codes for CAISPRVNRTDTQYF.

This clone was seen a single time. The chain employs TRBV5-8 and TRBJ1-3; TRBD1 aligns across 10 bases. From germline, CDR1 is SGHTS and CDR2 YDEGEE. Trimming removed 4 bases from V and 3 bases from J; junction bases left unmatched: 13. The CDR3 consists of 18 residues. CDR3 in amino acids: CASSPSGTGAFFGNTIYF. The CDR3 nucleotides read TGTGCCAGCAGCCCCTCCGGGACAGGGGCCTTTTTTGGAAACACCATATATTTT.